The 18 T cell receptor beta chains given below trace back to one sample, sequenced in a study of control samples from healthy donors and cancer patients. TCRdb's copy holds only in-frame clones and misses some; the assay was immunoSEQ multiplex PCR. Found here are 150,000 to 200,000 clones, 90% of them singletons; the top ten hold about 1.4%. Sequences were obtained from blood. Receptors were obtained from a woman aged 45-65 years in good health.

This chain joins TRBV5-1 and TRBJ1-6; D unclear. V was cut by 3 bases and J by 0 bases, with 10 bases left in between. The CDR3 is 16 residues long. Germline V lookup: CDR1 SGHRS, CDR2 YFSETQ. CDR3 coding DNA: TGCGCCAGCAGCTACCTCACGAGCTCCTATAATTCACCCCTCCACTTT. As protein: CASSYLTSSYNSPLHF.

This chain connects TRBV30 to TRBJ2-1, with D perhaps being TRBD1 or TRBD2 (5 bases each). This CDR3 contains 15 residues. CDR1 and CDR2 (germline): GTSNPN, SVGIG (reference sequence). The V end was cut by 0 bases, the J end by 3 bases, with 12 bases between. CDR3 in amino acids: CAWSVLGAYYNEQFF. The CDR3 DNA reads TGTGCCTGGAGTGTACTAGGGGCCTACTACAATGAGCAGTTCTTC.

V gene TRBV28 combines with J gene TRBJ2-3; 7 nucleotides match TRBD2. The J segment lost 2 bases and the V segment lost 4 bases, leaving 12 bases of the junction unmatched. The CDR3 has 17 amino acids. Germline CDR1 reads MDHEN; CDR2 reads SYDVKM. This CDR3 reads CASSSEGGTVYTDTQYF. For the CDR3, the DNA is TGTGCCAGCAGTTCCGAGGGAGGGACCGTCTACACAGATACGCAGTATTTT.

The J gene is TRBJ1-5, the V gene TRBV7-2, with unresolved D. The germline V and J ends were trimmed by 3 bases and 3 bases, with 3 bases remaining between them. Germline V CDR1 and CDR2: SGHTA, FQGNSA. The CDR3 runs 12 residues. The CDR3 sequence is CASSLYNQPQHF. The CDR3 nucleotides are TGTGCCAGCAGCTTGTACAATCAGCCCCAGCATTTT.

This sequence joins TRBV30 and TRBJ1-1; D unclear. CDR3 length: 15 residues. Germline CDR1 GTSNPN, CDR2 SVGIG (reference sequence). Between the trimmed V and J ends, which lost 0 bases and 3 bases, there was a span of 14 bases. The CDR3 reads CAWSVRGNSHTEAFF. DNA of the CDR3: TGTGCCTGGAGTGTTAGAGGGAACAGTCACACTGAAGCTTTCTTT.

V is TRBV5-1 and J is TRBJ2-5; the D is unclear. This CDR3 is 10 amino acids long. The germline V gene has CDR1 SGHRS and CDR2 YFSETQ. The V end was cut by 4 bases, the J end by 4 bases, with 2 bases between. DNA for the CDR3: TGCGCCAGCAGCGGAGAGACCCAGTACTTC. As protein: CASSGETQYF.

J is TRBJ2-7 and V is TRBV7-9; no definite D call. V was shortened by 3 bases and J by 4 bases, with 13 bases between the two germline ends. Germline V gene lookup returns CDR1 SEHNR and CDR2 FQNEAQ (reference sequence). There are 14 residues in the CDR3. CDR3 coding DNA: TGTGCCAGCAGCTTGAGTAATAAACCTTACGAGCAGTACTTC. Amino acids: CASSLSNKPYEQYF.

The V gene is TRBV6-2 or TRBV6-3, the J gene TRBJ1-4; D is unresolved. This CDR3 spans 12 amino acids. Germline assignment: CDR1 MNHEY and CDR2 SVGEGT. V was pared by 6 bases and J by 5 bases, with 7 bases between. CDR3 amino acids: CASSLSNEKLFF. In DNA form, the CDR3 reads TGTGCCAGCAGCCTTTCGAATGAAAAACTGTTTTTT.

The CDR3 sequence: CASSLIQGVSGANVLTF. In DNA, the CDR3 is TGTGCCAGCAGCTTAATACAGGGCGTCTCTGGGGCCAACGTCCTGACTTTC. This sequence joins TRBV7-3 and TRBJ2-6; weak D call: TRBD1 (6 bases). The ends were cut back, 1 base at V and 0 bases at J, with 10 bases in the middle. This CDR3 contains 17 residues. CDR1 is SGHTA, CDR2 FQGTGA, per germline.

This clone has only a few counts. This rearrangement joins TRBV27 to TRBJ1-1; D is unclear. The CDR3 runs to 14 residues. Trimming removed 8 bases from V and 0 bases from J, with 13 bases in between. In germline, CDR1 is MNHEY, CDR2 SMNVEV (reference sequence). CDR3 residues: CASCRIGLNTEAFF. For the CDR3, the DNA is TGTGCCAGCTGCAGAATTGGACTGAACACTGAAGCTTTCTTT.

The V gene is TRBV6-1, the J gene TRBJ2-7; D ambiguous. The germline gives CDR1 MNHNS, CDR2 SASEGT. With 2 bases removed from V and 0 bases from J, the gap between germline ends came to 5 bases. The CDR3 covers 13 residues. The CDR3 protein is CASSERPSYEQYF. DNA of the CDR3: TGTGCCAGCAGTGAACGGCCCTCCTACGAGCAGTACTTC.

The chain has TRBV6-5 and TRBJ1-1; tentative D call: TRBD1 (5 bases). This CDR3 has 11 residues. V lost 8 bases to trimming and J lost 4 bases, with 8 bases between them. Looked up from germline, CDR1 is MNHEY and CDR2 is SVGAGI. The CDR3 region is CASERGTEAFF. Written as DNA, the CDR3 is TGTGCCAGCGAAAGGGGCACTGAAGCTTTCTTT.

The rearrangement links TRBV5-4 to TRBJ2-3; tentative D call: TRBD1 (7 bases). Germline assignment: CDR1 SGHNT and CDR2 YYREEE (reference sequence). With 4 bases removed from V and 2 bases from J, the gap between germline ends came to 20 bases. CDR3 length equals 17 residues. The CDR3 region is CASSGGTDRAFTDTQYF. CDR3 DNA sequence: TGTGCCAGCAGCGGAGGGACAGATCGGGCCTTCACAGATACGCAGTATTTT.

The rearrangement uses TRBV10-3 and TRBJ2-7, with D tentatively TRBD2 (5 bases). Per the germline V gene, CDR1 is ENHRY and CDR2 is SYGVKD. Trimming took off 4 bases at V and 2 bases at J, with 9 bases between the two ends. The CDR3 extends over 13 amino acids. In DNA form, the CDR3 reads TGTGCCATCAGTGGACGGGGAACCTACGAGCAGTACTTC. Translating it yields CAISGRGTYEQYF.

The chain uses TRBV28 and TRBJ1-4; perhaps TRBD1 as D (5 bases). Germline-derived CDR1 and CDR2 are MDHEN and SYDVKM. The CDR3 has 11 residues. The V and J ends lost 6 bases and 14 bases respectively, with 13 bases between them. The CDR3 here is CASSPRQGLFF. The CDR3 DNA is TGTGCCAGCAGCCCCCGCCAGGGCCTGTTTTTT.

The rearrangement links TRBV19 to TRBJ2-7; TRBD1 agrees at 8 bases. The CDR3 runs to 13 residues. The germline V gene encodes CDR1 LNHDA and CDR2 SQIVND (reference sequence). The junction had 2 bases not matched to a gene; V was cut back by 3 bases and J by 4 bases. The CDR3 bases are TGTGCCAGTAGTATTGGACAGGGATACGAGCAGTACTTC. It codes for CASSIGQGYEQYF.

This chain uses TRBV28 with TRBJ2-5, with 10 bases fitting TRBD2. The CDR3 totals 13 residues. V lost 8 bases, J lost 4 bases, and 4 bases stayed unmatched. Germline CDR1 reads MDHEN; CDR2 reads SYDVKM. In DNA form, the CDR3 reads TGTGCCAGCGCGAGCGGGAGGGTAGAGACCCAGTACTTC. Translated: CASASGRVETQYF.

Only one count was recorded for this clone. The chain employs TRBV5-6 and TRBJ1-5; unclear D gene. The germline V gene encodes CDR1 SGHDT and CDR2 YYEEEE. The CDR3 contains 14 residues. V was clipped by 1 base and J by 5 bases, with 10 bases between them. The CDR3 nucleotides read TGTGCCAGCAGCTTGCCAGGTATGGATCAGCCCCAGCATTTT. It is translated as CASSLPGMDQPQHF.